The TCR beta chain under discussion was sequenced for a study of T cell responses to AZD1222 COVID-19 vaccine. The study's findings and limits: The donors showed a predominance of white British ancestry and of females, with possible underestimation of clonal diversity. Spike-wide vaccine-associated CD4 TCRs dominated at 160-218 and 743-854.

About this clone: Antigen unknown.

Generated by immunoSEQ multiplex PCR, the TCRdb table keeps only in-frame clones and is missing some. The table has 150,000 to 180,000 clones, around 89% seen once. This sample comprised peripheral blood, obtained on day 0 of AZD1222 vaccination. The TCR comes from an adult in good health.

In DNA form, the CDR3 reads TGCGCCAGCAGTGGGTCGGGACTAGATCAGTTCTTC. Translated, it gives CASSGSGLDQFF. The rearrangement uses TRBV10-2 and TRBJ2-1, with 8 bases that match TRBD2. This CDR3 is 12 amino acids long. After removal of 4 bases from V and 13 bases from J, the junction contained 6 bases not matched to a gene. Germline-derived CDR1 and CDR2 are WSHSY and SAAADI.